These T cell receptor beta chains were read from a single sample in a study of identical twins. TCRdb fed the 5' RACE reads into MiXCR, producing one record per CDR3 protein. Of about 430,000 distinct CDR3 sequences listed, around 20% are singletons. The specimen sequenced was naive T cells sorted from blood. The receptors here all came from a man aged 45-60 years in good health. Both conserved end residues are part of each CDR3. D genes are given only for firm matches. Not every row has a clone size; where given, it reads once, few, many or a size class.

>.|TRBV7-2|.|TRBJ2-1
TGTGCCAGCAGCTTGGGCCGGGGAGGTGAGCAGTTCTTC
CASSLGRGGEQFF
>.|TRBV6-2/TRBV6-3|.|TRBJ2-7
TGTGCCAGCAGTTACCGTTCGGCCTACGAGCAGTACTTC
CASSYRSAYEQYF
>.|TRBV20-1|.|TRBJ2-1
TGCAGTGCTAGAGGCGGACAGTCCATGAATGAGCAGTTCTTC
CSARGGQSMNEQFF
>.|TRBV10-3|few|TRBJ2-7
TGTGCCATGAGTACGGACAGATCCTACGAGCAGTACTTC
CAMSTDRSYEQYF
>.|TRBV7-2|.|TRBJ1-6
TGTGCCAGCAGCTTAGTCTTCCGGGGGAGTGATTCACCCCTCCACTTT
CASSLVFRGSDSPLHF
>TRBD1|TRBV6-5|many|TRBJ1-3
TGTGCCAGCAGTTTTGGGGACAGGTCTGGAAACACCATATATTTT
CASSFGDRSGNTIYF
>TRBD2|TRBV4-1|few|TRBJ2-2
TGCGCCAGCAGCCGACTAGCGGGGGTTAACACCGGGGAGCTGTTTTTT
CASSRLAGVNTGELFF
>.|TRBV28|.|TRBJ1-5
TGTGCCAGCTCCTGGGGGAGCTATAGCAATCAGCCCCAGCATTTT
CASSWGSYSNQPQHF
>.|TRBV18|.|TRBJ2-1
TGTGCCAGCTCACCAGGACGACTAGGATCCTACAATGAGCAGTTCTTC
CASSPGRLGSYNEQFF
>TRBD1|TRBV3-1|many|TRBJ1-1
TGTGCCAGCAGCCTCCCGGGACAGGGCGTCGAAGCTTTCTTT
CASSLPGQGVEAFF
>.|TRBV6-1|.|TRBJ2-7
TGTGCCAGCAGTGCGGGACGGTACGCCTACGAGCAGTACTTC
CASSAGRYAYEQYF
>.|TRBV5-1|few|TRBJ2-7
TGCGCCAGCAGCTTCCCAGGGATTTCCTACGAGCAGTACTTC
CASSFPGISYEQYF
>.|TRBV6-1|.|TRBJ1-1
TGTGCCAGCAGGCGAGGGGGGTTGAACACTGAAGCTTTCTTT
CASRRGGLNTEAFF
>.|TRBV27|many|TRBJ2-2
TGTGCCAGCAGTTTATCGGTCACCGGGGAGCTGTTTTTT
CASSLSVTGELFF
>.|TRBV20-1|.|TRBJ2-7
TGCAGTGCTAGCGTTGGCCTATCCTACGAGCAGTACTTC
CSASVGLSYEQYF
>TRBD2|TRBV6-1|.|TRBJ2-1
TGTGCCAGCAGTCGGGGGGGGAGGGGATCGTCCTACAATGAGCAGTTCTTC
CASSRGGRGSSYNEQFF
>TRBD1|TRBV10-3|few|TRBJ2-4
TGTGCCATCAGTGCGCGATACGGGACAGGGGCGACAAAAAACATTCAGTACTTC
CAISARYGTGATKNIQYF
>.|TRBV7-6|many|TRBJ2-1
TGTGCCAGCAGCTTAGCCCCGGACAGTTCCTACAATGAGCAGTTCTTC
CASSLAPDSSYNEQFF